The TCR beta chain described here comes from a study of CD8 T cells in ankylosing spondylitis. This clonotype was counted many times. TCRdb passed the 5' RACE reads through MiXCR, listing each CDR3 protein once. The profile shows 45,000 to 60,000 distinct CDR3 sequences, approximately 7.4% of them singletons. Per the germline V gene, CDR1 is SEHNR and CDR2 is FQNEAQ (reference sequence). Trimming took off 0 bases at V and 4 bases at J, with 5 bases between the two ends. CDR3 length: 13 amino acids. V and J are TRBV7-9 and TRBJ2-3; the D is unclear. The TCR comes from a female donor with ankylosing spondylitis or in good health (not recorded which). Sequencing was performed on blood, either unsorted or a sorted T cell fraction (not recorded which). CDR3 residues: CASSLAGSDTQYF. The CDR3 DNA sequence: TGTGCCAGCAGCTTAGCGGGGTCAGATACGCAGTATTTT.